This section outlines one T cell receptor beta chain sequence together with its context. The method was immunoSEQ multiplex PCR; TCRdb's version includes in-frame clones alone and lacks a portion of them. Of around 100,000 clones detected, about 90% appear once; the ten largest clones hold roughly 2.5%. The data are from a study of blood T cell repertoires in COVID-19. The receptor was derived from a man aged 50 to 60 with COVID-19, enrolled during active disease. Sequenced input: peripheral blood.

The CDR3 region has the DNA TGTGCCACCAGCAGGACCTTACAGGGGGCGGTTCAGCCCCAGCATTTT. Translation: CATSRTLQGAVQPQHF. The rearrangement links TRBV15 to TRBJ1-5; 9 bases map to TRBD1. Germline CDR1 reads LNHNV; CDR2 reads YYDKDF (reference sequence). With 3 bases clipped from V and 6 bases from J, the junction kept 9 bases outside the gene matches. The CDR3 runs to 16 residues. Based on the CDR3 plus reference TRBV15 and TRBJ1-5, the full variable domain is DAMVIQNPRYQVTQFGKPVTLSCSQTLNHNVMYWYQQKSSQAPKLLFHYYDKDFNNEADTPDNFQSRRPNTSFCFLDIRSPGLGDTAMYLCATSRTLQGAVQPQHFGDGTRLSIL.